These 11 T cell receptor beta chains were sequenced from one sample in a study of blood T cell repertoires in COVID-19. Produced via immunoSEQ multiplex PCR; TCRdb's table is partial and in-frame only. This sample yields about 110,000 clones, of which 70% to 90% are seen a single time; almost 8.5% belongs to the top ten. The specimen sequenced was peripheral blood. Receptor source: a woman aged 70 to 79 who had recovered from COVID-19.

The chain combines TRBV9 with TRBJ2-7, with unresolved D. CDR3 size: 14 residues. Trimming cost V 0 bases and J 4 bases, with 11 bases left between them. Per the germline V gene, CDR1 is SGDLS and CDR2 is YYNGEE. CDR3 sequence reads: CASSVGMSPYEQYF. The CDR3 DNA is TGTGCCAGCAGCGTAGGAATGAGTCCGTACGAGCAGTACTTC.

This clone was seen only once. The genes are TRBV10-3 and TRBJ2-7; weak D call: TRBD2 (6 bases). Trimming shortened V by 9 bases and J by 2 bases, and 14 bases separated the two germline ends. The CDR3 is made up of 13 amino acids. Germline V CDR1 and CDR2: ENHRY, SYGVKD. CDR3 in DNA: TGTGCCATGGCGGGGTCCGGGGCCTACGAGCAGTACTTC. It encodes CAMAGSGAYEQYF.

V usage is TRBV6-5 and J usage is TRBJ1-5; the D is unclear. Germline assignment: CDR1 MNHEY and CDR2 SVGAGI. This CDR3 spans 15 amino acids. The ends were cut back, 6 bases at V and 0 bases at J, with 12 bases in the middle. The CDR3 loop reads CASRRSQDSNQPQHF. The CDR3 DNA is TGTGCCAGCAGAAGGTCCCAGGATAGCAATCAGCCCCAGCATTTT.

The chain links TRBV25-1 to TRBJ2-1; D possibly corresponds to TRBD1 (6 bases). Germline V gene data show CDR1 as MGHDK and CDR2 as SYGVNS. V was shortened by 4 bases and J by 5 bases, with 12 bases between the two germline ends. The CDR3 sequence is 14 residues long. CDR3 amino acids: CASSGVGAHNEQFF. In DNA, the CDR3 is TGTGCCAGCAGTGGGGTGGGGGCCCACAATGAGCAGTTCTTC.

The genes are TRBV3-1 (or the pseudogene TRBV3-2) and TRBJ2-7, with 10 bases matching TRBD1. The length of the CDR3 is 15 residues. Germline values: CDR1 LGHDT, CDR2 YNNKEL (reference sequence). V lost 5 bases, J lost 1 base, and 5 bases stayed unmatched. CDR3 nucleotides: TGTGCCAGCAGCTCCGGGACAGGGGTTTCCTACGAGCAGTACTTC. This sequence encodes CASSSGTGVSYEQYF.

This clone was seen once. V gene TRBV20-1 combines with J gene TRBJ2-7, with D hard to call. V was pared by 3 bases and J by 4 bases, with 7 bases between. Germline values: CDR1 DFQATT, CDR2 SNEGSKA (reference sequence). The CDR3 length is 11 residues. CDR3 nucleotide sequence: TGCAGTGCTAGTCGTCTTTACGAGCAGTACTTC. Protein product: CSASRLYEQYF.

The CDR3 loop is CATSRDIQGGRQRGTDTQYF. CDR3 coding DNA: TGTGCCACCAGCAGAGATATTCAGGGGGGCCGACAGAGAGGGACAGATACGCAGTATTTT. The V and J genes are TRBV15 and TRBJ2-3; D perhaps matches TRBD1 (7 bases). V lost 0 bases, J lost 3 bases, and 25 bases lay in between. Germline V gene lookup returns CDR1 LNHNV and CDR2 YYDKDF (reference sequence). CDR3 length equals 20 residues.

For the CDR3, the DNA is TGTGCCAGCAGTGGGCAGCCGTATTCACCCCTCCACTTT. As protein: CASSGQPYSPLHF. The chain joins TRBV12-3 or TRBV12-4 to TRBJ1-6, with D uncertain. The CDR3 is 13 amino acids. Trimming shortened V by 5 bases and J by 8 bases, and 10 bases separated the two germline ends.

The V gene is TRBV5-1, the J gene TRBJ2-3; the D gene is possibly TRBD2 (6 bases). Germline CDR1 SGHRS, CDR2 YFSETQ. V was shortened by 4 bases and J by 0 bases, with 15 bases between the two germline ends. The CDR3 covers 16 residues. CDR3 nucleotides: TGCGCCAGCAGCCCGGATAGCGGATACAGCACAGATACGCAGTATTTT. Translated: CASSPDSGYSTDTQYF.

The rearrangement uses TRBV28 and TRBJ1-1; 7 positions match TRBD1. The V segment lost 5 bases and the J segment 3 bases; nucleotides outside the gene matches: 12. Looked up from germline, CDR1 is MDHEN and CDR2 is SYDVKM. The CDR3 contains 16 residues. Written as DNA, the CDR3 is TGTGCCAGCAGTCCATCCGGGACAGCTATGTACACTGAAGCTTTCTTT. Translating gives CASSPSGTAMYTEAFF.

The gene calls are TRBV24-1 and TRBJ1-2; the D is unclear. This CDR3 has 12 residues. Trimming stripped 9 bases from V and 8 bases from J, with 15 bases between. The germline V gene encodes CDR1 KGHDR and CDR2 SFDVKD. CDR3 in DNA: TGTGCCACCTTAGGACGGGGAGGAGGCTACACCTTC. The encoded protein is CATLGRGGGYTF.